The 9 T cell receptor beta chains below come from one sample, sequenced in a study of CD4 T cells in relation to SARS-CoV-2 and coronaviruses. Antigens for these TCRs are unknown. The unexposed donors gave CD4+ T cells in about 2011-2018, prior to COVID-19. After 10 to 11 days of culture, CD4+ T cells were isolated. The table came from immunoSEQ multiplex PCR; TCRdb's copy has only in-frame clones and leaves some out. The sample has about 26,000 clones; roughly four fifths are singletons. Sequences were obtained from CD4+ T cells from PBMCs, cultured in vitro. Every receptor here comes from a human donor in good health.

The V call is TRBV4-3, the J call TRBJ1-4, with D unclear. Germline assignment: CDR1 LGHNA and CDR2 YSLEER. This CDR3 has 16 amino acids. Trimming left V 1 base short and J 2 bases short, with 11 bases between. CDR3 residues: CASSQGERTTNEKLFF. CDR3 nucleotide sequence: TGCGCCAGCAGCCAAGGGGAACGGACGACTAATGAAAAACTGTTTTTT.

The CDR3 DNA reads as TGTGCCAGCAGCTTGGACAGGAGCTCCTACGAGCAGTACTTC. Residues: CASSLDRSSYEQYF. The chain links TRBV11-3 to TRBJ2-7; TRBD1 agrees at 7 bases. The V segment lost 3 bases and the J segment 0 bases; nucleotides outside the gene matches: 2. Germline V lookup: CDR1 SGHNT, CDR2 YENEEA. The CDR3 runs to 14 residues. Together with reference TRBV11-3 and TRBJ2-7, the CDR3 gives the full variable domain: EAGVVQSPRYKIIEKKQPVAFWCNPISGHNTLYWYLQNLGQGPELLIRYENEEAVDDSQLPKDRFSAERLKGVDSTLKIQPAELGDSAVYLCASSLDRSSYEQYFGPGTRLTVT.

In DNA form, the CDR3 reads TGTGCCAGCAGTCCACTGCCCGCAGGTTTACGGAGCAATCAGCCCCAGCATTTT. Translating gives CASSPLPAGLRSNQPQHF. The V call is TRBV28, the J call TRBJ1-5; the D is unclear. Trimming cost V 5 bases and J 1 base, with 21 bases left between them. Germline lookup yields CDR1 MDHEN and CDR2 SYDVKM. CDR3 length: 18 amino acids. Combining the CDR3 with reference TRBV28 and TRBJ1-5 gives the whole variable domain DVKVTQSSRYLVKRTGEKVFLECVQDMDHENMFWYRQDPGLGLRLIYFSYDVKMKEKGDIPEGYSVSREKKERFSLILESASTNQTSMYLCASSPLPAGLRSNQPQHFGDGTRLSIL.

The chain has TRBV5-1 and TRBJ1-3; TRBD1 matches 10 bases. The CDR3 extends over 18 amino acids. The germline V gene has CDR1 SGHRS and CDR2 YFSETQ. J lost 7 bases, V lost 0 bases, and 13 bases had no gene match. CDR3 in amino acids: CASSLGSYDRGPGNTIYF. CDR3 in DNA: TGCGCCAGCAGCTTGGGTTCGTACGACAGGGGGCCGGGGAACACCATATATTTT.

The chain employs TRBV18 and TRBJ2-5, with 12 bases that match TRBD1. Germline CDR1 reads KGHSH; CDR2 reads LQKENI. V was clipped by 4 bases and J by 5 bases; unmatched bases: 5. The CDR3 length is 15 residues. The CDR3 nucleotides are TGTGCCAGCTCACAAGGGACAGGGGGCGTGGAGACCCAGTACTTC. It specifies CASSQGTGGVETQYF.

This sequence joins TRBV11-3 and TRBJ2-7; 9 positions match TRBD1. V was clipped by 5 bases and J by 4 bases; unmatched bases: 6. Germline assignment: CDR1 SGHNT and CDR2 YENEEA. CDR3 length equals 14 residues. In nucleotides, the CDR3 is TGTGCCAGCAGCCCGGGACAGGGTACTTACGAGCAGTACTTC. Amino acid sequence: CASSPGQGTYEQYF. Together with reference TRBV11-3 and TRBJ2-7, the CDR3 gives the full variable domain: EAGVVQSPRYKIIEKKQPVAFWCNPISGHNTLYWYLQNLGQGPELLIRYENEEAVDDSQLPKDRFSAERLKGVDSTLKIQPAELGDSAVYLCASSPGQGTYEQYFGPGTRLTVT.

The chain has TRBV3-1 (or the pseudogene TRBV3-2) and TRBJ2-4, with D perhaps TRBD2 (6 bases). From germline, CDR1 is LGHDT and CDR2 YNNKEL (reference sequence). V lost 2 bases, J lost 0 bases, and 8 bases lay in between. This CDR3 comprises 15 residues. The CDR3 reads CASSQQGLAKNIQYF. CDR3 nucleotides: TGTGCCAGCAGCCAACAGGGACTAGCCAAAAACATTCAGTACTTC.

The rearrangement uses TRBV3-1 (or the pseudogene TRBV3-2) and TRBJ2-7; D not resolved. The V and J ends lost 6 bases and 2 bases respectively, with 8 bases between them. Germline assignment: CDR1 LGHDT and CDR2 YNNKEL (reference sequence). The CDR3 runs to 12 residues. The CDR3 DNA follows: TGTGCCAGCAGTGGGTACCCCTACGAGCAGTACTTC. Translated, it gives CASSGYPYEQYF.

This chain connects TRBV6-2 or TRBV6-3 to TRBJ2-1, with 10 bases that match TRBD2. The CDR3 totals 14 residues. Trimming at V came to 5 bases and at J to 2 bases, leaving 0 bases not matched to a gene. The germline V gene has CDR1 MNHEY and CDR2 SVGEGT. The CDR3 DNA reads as TGTGCCAGCAGTAGCGGGGGGGCCTACAATGAGCAGTTCTTC. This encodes CASSSGGAYNEQFF.